Below, 27 T cell receptor beta chains from the same sample are listed, as sequenced in a study of OX40 agonist ivuxolimab in advanced cancers. Generated by immunoSEQ multiplex PCR, the TCRdb table keeps only in-frame clones and is missing some. Of 40,000 or so clones listed, approximately 90% are singletons. Specimen: CD4+ or CD8+ T cells sorted from blood, collected in a trial of the OX40 agonist ivuxolimab. The receptors here all came from an adult with an advanced solid tumor such as melanoma, head and neck, liver or kidney cancer.

This clone was observed a single time. J is TRBJ1-2 and V is TRBV11-2; D unclear. V lost 5 bases and J lost 4, with 14 bases in between. The CDR3 extends over 14 amino acids. Germline CDR1 is SGHAT and CDR2 is FQNNGV. CDR3 nucleotide sequence: TGTGCCAGCAGCCATTCGGACCGCCTCTATGGCTACACCTTC. The encoded protein is CASSHSDRLYGYTF.

This sequence joins TRBV6-5 and TRBJ2-1; 8 nucleotides match TRBD2. V lost 6 bases and J lost 6; bases outside the gene matches: 7. Germline-derived CDR1 and CDR2 are MNHEY and SVGAGI. The CDR3 is 14 amino acids. CDR3 in DNA: TGTGCCAGCAGGCCTGGACTAGCTATCAATGAGCAGTTCTTC. Amino acid sequence: CASRPGLAINEQFF.

The CDR3 DNA is TGTGCCAGCAGTGAAGCTGAAAGAGATCTGTACGAGCAGTACTTC. It specifies CASSEAERDLYEQYF. The rearrangement joins TRBV6-1 to TRBJ2-7; D gene ambiguous. The V gene's germline CDR1 is MNHNS and CDR2 SASEGT. Trimming took off 0 bases at V and 4 bases at J, with 13 bases between the two ends. The CDR3 loop spans 15 amino acids.

The chain is built from TRBV5-1 and TRBJ2-7; 7 nucleotides match TRBD1. This CDR3 comprises 12 residues. CDR1 is SGHRS, CDR2 YFSETQ, per germline. V was pared by 0 bases and J by 9 bases, with 3 bases of the junction left unmatched. The CDR3 spells CASSLETGRQYF. CDR3 sequence (DNA): TGCGCCAGCAGCTTGGAGACAGGGAGGCAGTACTTC. Full variable domain (remainder filled in from reference TRBV5-1 and TRBJ2-7): KAGVTQTPRYLIKTRGQQVTLSCSPISGHRSVSWYQQTPGQGLQFLFEYFSETQRNKGNFPGRFSGRQFSNSRSEMNVSTLELGDSALYLCASSLETGRQYFGPGTRLTVT.

The rearrangement links TRBV6-1 to TRBJ2-7; D is perhaps TRBD1 or TRBD2 (6 bases each). The CDR3 has 15 amino acids. Trimming cost V 2 bases and J 2 bases, with 13 bases left between them. Per the germline V gene, CDR1 is MNHNS and CDR2 is SASEGT. This chain's CDR3 is CASSESSGAPYEQYF. CDR3 in DNA: TGTGCCAGCAGTGAATCCTCGGGGGCCCCCTACGAGCAGTACTTC.

This chain links TRBV7-9 with TRBJ2-4; tentatively, D is TRBD2 (5 bases). CDR1 and CDR2 (germline): SEHNR, FQNEAQ (reference sequence). The ends were cut back, 1 base at V and 9 bases at J, with 7 bases in the middle. This CDR3 comprises 12 residues. This CDR3 is CASSLGEGIQYF. Written as DNA, the CDR3 is TGTGCCAGCAGCTTAGGAGAGGGCATTCAGTACTTC.

The V gene is TRBV5-1, the J gene TRBJ1-6, with a tentative D call TRBD1 (5 bases). Trimming took off 0 bases at V and 6 bases at J, with 10 bases between the two ends. The CDR3 runs to 15 residues. Germline CDR1 and CDR2: SGHRS and YFSETQ. CDR3 sequence: CASSLGGISNSPLHF. CDR3 nucleotide sequence: TGCGCCAGCAGCTTGGGGGGCATCTCTAATTCACCCCTCCACTTT.

In its sample, this clone was seen once. This chain joins TRBV11-2 and TRBJ2-1, with D perhaps matching TRBD1 (5 bases). The CDR3 loop spans 14 amino acids. Trimming stripped 3 bases from V and 6 bases from J, with 12 bases between. CDR1 and CDR2 from the germline V gene are SGHAT and FQNNGV. Written as DNA, the CDR3 is TGTGCCAGCAGCTTTGAGGTCCAGGGCAATGAGCAGTTCTTC. Residues: CASSFEVQGNEQFF.

The table lists this clone with a few counts. The genes are TRBV20-1 and TRBJ1-2; D call uncertain. This CDR3 has 10 amino acids. Germline V gene lookup returns CDR1 DFQATT and CDR2 SNEGSKA (reference sequence). V was trimmed by 1 base and J by 8 bases, leaving 5 bases between them. CDR3: CSARGGGYTF. The CDR3 DNA reads TGCAGTGCTAGAGGTGGCGGCTACACCTTC.

The chain carries TRBV7-2 and TRBJ2-5; D remains ambiguous. This CDR3 contains 13 residues. V lost 4 bases, J lost 5 bases, and 11 bases lay in between. Germline assignment: CDR1 SGHTA and CDR2 FQGNSA. CDR3 amino acids: CASSSRIGETQYF. In DNA form, the CDR3 reads TGTGCCAGCAGCTCCCGTATTGGGGAGACCCAGTACTTC.

The chain carries TRBV7-9 and TRBJ1-3, with D possibly being TRBD1 (5 bases). Trimming left V 5 bases short and J 4 bases short, with 12 bases between. Per the germline V gene, CDR1 is SEHNR and CDR2 is FQNEAQ (reference sequence). This CDR3 spans 14 amino acids. The CDR3 here is CASSPRDPGNTIYF. As DNA, the CDR3 is TGTGCCAGCAGCCCCAGGGATCCGGGAAACACCATATATTTT.

The V call is TRBV12-5, the J call TRBJ2-5; D not resolved. The CDR3 loop spans 13 amino acids. V was shortened by 1 base and J by 6 bases, with 9 bases between the two germline ends. Germline V CDR1 and CDR2: LGHNT, FRNRAP. The chain's CDR3 is CASGLGEGKTQYF. For the CDR3, the DNA is TGTGCTAGTGGTTTGGGTGAAGGGAAGACCCAGTACTTC.

The chain couples TRBV15 to TRBJ2-1; 8 bases agree with TRBD2. CDR1 and CDR2 from the germline V gene are LNHNV and YYDKDF (reference sequence). The CDR3 loop spans 19 amino acids. The ends lost 7 bases at V and 0 bases at J; junction bases unmatched: 17. The CDR3 DNA is TGTGCCACCACGGACGGTGTCGGTTCAAGCGGGAGCTCCTACAATGAGCAGTTCTTC. It specifies CATTDGVGSSGSSYNEQFF.

The rearrangement links TRBV18 to TRBJ2-3; 8 bases are a match to TRBD2. The CDR3 totals 16 residues. Germline V CDR1 and CDR2: KGHSH, LQKENI. Losses at the gene ends were 4 bases for V and 2 bases for J; bases not matched to a gene: 8. As DNA, the CDR3 is TGTGCCAGCTCACTGGAGACTAGCGTCTCCACAGATACGCAGTATTTT. It yields the protein CASSLETSVSTDTQYF.

The chain links TRBV19 to TRBJ2-2, with D perhaps matching TRBD1 (6 bases). The CDR3 runs 13 residues. Germline lookup yields CDR1 LNHDA and CDR2 SQIVND (reference sequence). Trimming stripped 10 bases from V and 1 base from J, with 10 bases between. CDR3 DNA: TGTGCCATCCCGACAGGGAACACCGGGGAGCTGTTTTTT. Its protein is CAIPTGNTGELFF.

This clone was observed a few times. The rearrangement uses TRBV27 and TRBJ1-1, with 7 bases aligning to TRBD1. This CDR3 spans 14 amino acids. The germline gives CDR1 MNHEY, CDR2 SMNVEV (reference sequence). V lost 6 bases and J lost 1; bases outside the gene matches: 5. Written as DNA, the CDR3 is TGTGCCAGCAGGTTCAGGGGGTCGAACACTGAAGCTTTCTTT. Its translation: CASRFRGSNTEAFF.

The J gene is TRBJ2-7, the V gene TRBV5-8; the D gene is possibly TRBD2 (5 bases). CDR3 length equals 14 residues. Trimming pared 0 bases from V and 7 bases from J, leaving 14 bases between. Germline values: CDR1 SGHTS, CDR2 YDEGEE. The CDR3 spells CASSLGLPSGEQYF. CDR3 nucleotide sequence: TGTGCCAGCAGCTTGGGACTACCCTCGGGGGAGCAGTACTTC.

J is TRBJ2-3 and V is TRBV2, with 8 nucleotides matching TRBD2. Germline V lookup: CDR1 SNHLY, CDR2 FYNNEI. The V gene end was trimmed by 5 bases and the J gene end by 1 base; junction bases not matched to a gene: 8. The CDR3 loop spans 16 amino acids. CDR3 nucleotides: TGTGCCAGCAGTCAATCCGGGACTAGGGGCACAGATACGCAGTATTTT. Translated, it gives CASSQSGTRGTDTQYF.

The gene calls are TRBV10-3 and TRBJ2-1, with D unclear. This CDR3 has 13 residues. V dropped 0 bases and J dropped 7 bases, with 7 bases sitting between them. The V gene's germline CDR1 is ENHRY and CDR2 SYGVKD. This chain's CDR3 is CAISESMFNEQFF. CDR3 nucleotides: TGTGCCATCAGTGAGTCAATGTTTAATGAGCAGTTCTTC.

This chain links TRBV11-1 with TRBJ1-1; D is unclear. The germline V and J ends were trimmed by 5 bases and 7 bases, with 20 bases remaining between them. Germline values: CDR1 SGHAT, CDR2 FQDESV (reference sequence). The CDR3 loop spans 15 amino acids. The CDR3 loop is CASSALSGLPIEAFF. The CDR3 coding sequence is TGTGCCAGCAGCGCCCTTAGCGGCCTACCAATTGAAGCTTTCTTT.

V and J are TRBV2 and TRBJ2-3; D perhaps matches TRBD1 (5 bases). The CDR3 contains 15 residues. V dropped 7 bases and J dropped 0 bases, with 14 bases sitting between them. Germline V CDR1 and CDR2: SNHLY, FYNNEI. CDR3 in amino acids: CASKSQGLSTDTQYF. CDR3 in DNA: TGTGCCAGCAAATCCCAGGGTTTAAGCACAGATACGCAGTATTTT.

CDR3 protein: CASSLQLAYEQFF. CDR3 DNA sequence: TGCGCCAGCAGCTTGCAGCTAGCCTATGAGCAGTTCTTC. This chain links TRBV5-1 with TRBJ2-1; a possible D gene is TRBD2 (5 bases). This CDR3 spans 13 amino acids. Germline V gene data show CDR1 as SGHRS and CDR2 as YFSETQ. The ends were cut back, 1 base at V and 8 bases at J, with 10 bases in the middle.

The chain is built from TRBV19 and TRBJ1-1; no firm D call. Trimming stripped 8 bases from V and 1 base from J, with 14 bases between. Germline lookup yields CDR1 LNHDA and CDR2 SQIVND (reference sequence). CDR3 length equals 14 residues. CDR3 in amino acids: CASSRRRENTEAFF. DNA of the CDR3: TGTGCCAGTTCCCGACGGCGGGAGAACACTGAAGCTTTCTTT.

This chain links TRBV7-9 with TRBJ1-2; D is possibly TRBD1 (6 bases). Germline values: CDR1 SEHNR, CDR2 FQNEAQ (reference sequence). The CDR3 covers 14 residues. CDR3 protein: CASRLGGVEDGYTF. The DNA for the CDR3 is TGTGCTTCGCGCTTAGGGGGGGTGGAGGATGGCTACACCTTC.

The chain has TRBV25-1 and TRBJ2-1, with 13 bases matching TRBD2. Germline V CDR1 and CDR2: MGHDK, SYGVNS. The CDR3 length is 16 residues. With 6 bases clipped from V and 4 bases from J, the junction kept 6 bases outside the gene matches. The CDR3 protein is CASSPPGLAGYNEQFF. The CDR3 nucleotides are TGTGCCAGCAGCCCCCCGGGACTAGCGGGGTACAATGAGCAGTTCTTC.

This clone occurred a few times. The rearrangement links TRBV19 to TRBJ2-2, with D perhaps TRBD1 (6 bases). The CDR3 has 13 amino acids. Germline CDR1 is LNHDA and CDR2 is SQIVND (reference sequence). V was clipped by 8 bases and J by 2 bases, with 9 bases between them. The DNA for the CDR3 is TGTGCCAGTTGGGACATAAACACCGGGGAGCTGTTTTTT. Protein sequence: CASWDINTGELFF.

The chain combines TRBV19 with TRBJ1-2; 7 bases match TRBD1. CDR1 is LNHDA, CDR2 SQIVND, per germline (reference sequence). V lost 10 bases to trimming and J lost 2 bases; unmatched junction nucleotides: 13. The CDR3 has 15 residues. The CDR3 coding sequence is TGTGCCACCCAACAGGGGTTGCGGGGGAACTATGGCTACACCTTC. This gives the protein CATQQGLRGNYGYTF.